These T cell receptor beta chains were read from a single sample in a study of T cells in Graves' hyperthyroidism and ophthalmopathy. TCRdb re-called the multiplex PCR reads with MiXCR, one entry per CDR3 protein. The table lists roughly 330,000 distinct CDR3 sequences, approximately 17% of them singletons. The sequenced sample consisted of blood. The source is a man aged 30 to 39 with Graves' hyperthyroidism. Each CDR3 is given with its conserved first and last residue. Fields, in order: V gene, D gene, clone size, J gene, CDR3 length, CDR3 DNA, CDR3 protein. The D gene is left open where the match is weak. Not all rows give a size; the values are once, few, many and, for expanded clones, a class.

V gene: TRBV7-8
D gene: TRBD2
clone size: many
J gene: TRBJ2-1
CDR3 length: 15
CDR3 DNA: TGTGCCAGCAGCTTAGTAGCGGGAGACTACAATGAGCAGTTCTTC
CDR3 protein: CASSLVAGDYNEQFF

V gene: TRBV5-4
D gene: .
clone size: few
J gene: TRBJ2-1
CDR3 length: 14
CDR3 DNA: TGTGCCAGCAGCTCCCTAGGCCGCGGAGGTGAGCAGTTCTTC
CDR3 protein: CASSSLGRGGEQFF

V gene: TRBV12-3/TRBV12-4
D gene: TRBD1
clone size: many
J gene: TRBJ2-7
CDR3 length: 14
CDR3 DNA: TGTGCCAGCAGTACGGGACAGGGGGCCAACGAGCAGTACTTC
CDR3 protein: CASSTGQGANEQYF

V gene: TRBV11-2
D gene: TRBD2
clone size: .
J gene: TRBJ2-7
CDR3 length: 15
CDR3 DNA: TGTGCCAGCAGCCAAGGTCCTGCGGGGGTCAACGAGCAGTACTTC
CDR3 protein: CASSQGPAGVNEQYF

V gene: TRBV5-5
D gene: .
clone size: .
J gene: TRBJ1-1
CDR3 length: 14
CDR3 DNA: TGTGCCAGCACCCTGAGCGTCGTCGACATGGAAGCTTTCTTT
CDR3 protein: CASTLSVVDMEAFF

V gene: TRBV7-2
D gene: .
clone size: many
J gene: TRBJ2-5
CDR3 length: 19
CDR3 DNA: TGTGCCAGCAGGCAATCCGTGGGGGCAAGGGGACTATACCAAGAGACCCAGTACTTC
CDR3 protein: CASRQSVGARGLYQETQYF

V gene: TRBV28
D gene: .
clone size: many
J gene: TRBJ1-5
CDR3 length: 16
CDR3 DNA: TGTGCCAGCAGTTCGAACAGCCTCTCTAGCAATCAGCCCCAGCATTTT
CDR3 protein: CASSSNSLSSNQPQHF

V gene: TRBV28
D gene: .
clone size: .
J gene: TRBJ1-5
CDR3 length: 16
CDR3 DNA: TGTGCCAGCAGCTTAGAGGAGATGGGAGGCAGCCAGCCCCAGCATTTT
CDR3 protein: CASSLEEMGGSQPQHF

V gene: TRBV20-1
D gene: .
clone size: .
J gene: TRBJ1-3
CDR3 length: 14
CDR3 DNA: TGCAGTGCTAGAGACGGGTTCTCCGGAAACACCATATATTTT
CDR3 protein: CSARDGFSGNTIYF

V gene: TRBV2
D gene: .
clone size: many
J gene: TRBJ1-1
CDR3 length: 14
CDR3 DNA: TGTGCCAGCACTGATAGAAGAAAGAACACTGAAGCTTTCTTT
CDR3 protein: CASTDRRKNTEAFF

V gene: TRBV7-9
D gene: .
clone size: .
J gene: TRBJ2-5
CDR3 length: 17
CDR3 DNA: TGTGCCAGCAGCCTCCCCTGGGCAGGGAGATCTAAAGAGACCCAGTACTTC
CDR3 protein: CASSLPWAGRSKETQYF

V gene: TRBV11-3
D gene: TRBD2
clone size: few
J gene: TRBJ2-1
CDR3 length: 18
CDR3 DNA: TGTGCCAGCAGCTTAGAAAAGAGGTGGGAGCGGGAGAGCAATGAGCAGTTCTTC
CDR3 protein: CASSLEKRWERESNEQFF

V gene: TRBV18
D gene: TRBD1
clone size: .
J gene: TRBJ2-2
CDR3 length: 15
CDR3 DNA: TGTGCCGGCTCACCATTCGGACAGGGGGCCGGGGAGCTGTTTTTT
CDR3 protein: CAGSPFGQGAGELFF

V gene: TRBV7-3
D gene: .
clone size: .
J gene: TRBJ1-2
CDR3 length: 13
CDR3 DNA: TGTGCCAGCAGCCCGGGAGGCTTGGGCGGCTACACCTTC
CDR3 protein: CASSPGGLGGYTF

V gene: TRBV18
D gene: .
clone size: many
J gene: TRBJ2-5
CDR3 length: 15
CDR3 DNA: TGTGCCAGCTCGCCATCACGGGTGACCGCAGAGACCCAGTACTTC
CDR3 protein: CASSPSRVTAETQYF

V gene: TRBV7-9
D gene: TRBD1
clone size: .
J gene: TRBJ2-6
CDR3 length: 21
CDR3 DNA: TGTGCCAGCAGCTTAGGCTGGGGACACGAAGGGGACAGCTCTGGGGCCAACGTCCTGACTTTC
CDR3 protein: CASSLGWGHEGDSSGANVLTF

V gene: TRBV12-3/TRBV12-4
D gene: .
clone size: many
J gene: TRBJ2-5
CDR3 length: 14
CDR3 DNA: TGTGCCAGCAGTGTACCGGAGGACCAAGAGACCCAGTACTTC
CDR3 protein: CASSVPEDQETQYF

V gene: TRBV20-1
D gene: TRBD2
clone size: many
J gene: TRBJ2-7
CDR3 length: 16
CDR3 DNA: TGCAGTGCTAGAAGTAGGCTAGCGGGAGGTGCCTACGAGCAGTACTTC
CDR3 protein: CSARSRLAGGAYEQYF

V gene: TRBV10-2
D gene: .
clone size: many
J gene: TRBJ2-1
CDR3 length: 16
CDR3 DNA: TGCGCCAGCAGTGAGTCGGAACTGGGAGCCTACAATGAGCAGTTCTTC
CDR3 protein: CASSESELGAYNEQFF

V gene: TRBV20-1
D gene: .
clone size: .
J gene: TRBJ1-5
CDR3 length: 16
CDR3 DNA: TGCAGTGACCTCACCCTGGAGGGACTTAGGGAGCAGCCCCAGCATTTT
CDR3 protein: CSDLTLEGLREQPQHF

V gene: TRBV7-9
D gene: .
clone size: many
J gene: TRBJ2-3
CDR3 length: 12
CDR3 DNA: TGTGCCAGCAGGGGGACCCCAGATACGCAGTATTTT
CDR3 protein: CASRGTPDTQYF

V gene: TRBV27
D gene: .
clone size: .
J gene: TRBJ2-1
CDR3 length: 13
CDR3 DNA: TGTGCCAGCAGTTGGACTGGGGTGAATGAGCAGTTCTTC
CDR3 protein: CASSWTGVNEQFF

V gene: TRBV10-3
D gene: TRBD2
clone size: .
J gene: TRBJ2-1
CDR3 length: 15
CDR3 DNA: TGTGCCATCAGCCAAACTAGCGGGAGGGACAATGAGCAGTTCTTC
CDR3 protein: CAISQTSGRDNEQFF

V gene: TRBV11-2
D gene: .
clone size: once
J gene: TRBJ2-2
CDR3 length: 17
CDR3 DNA: TGTGCCAGCAGCTTAGGAACAGCAAGGGGGAAGGCCGGGGAGCTGTTTTTT
CDR3 protein: CASSLGTARGKAGELFF

V gene: TRBV9
D gene: TRBD1
clone size: many
J gene: TRBJ1-2
CDR3 length: 14
CDR3 DNA: TGTGCCAGCAGCCTCACTGTGGCAGGGGGTGGCTACACCTTC
CDR3 protein: CASSLTVAGGGYTF

V gene: TRBV29-1
D gene: TRBD2
clone size: many
J gene: TRBJ2-7
CDR3 length: 16
CDR3 DNA: TGCAGCGTTGAACTGTCCGGGACTAGCGGGACCTACGAGCAGTACTTC
CDR3 protein: CSVELSGTSGTYEQYF

V gene: TRBV10-2
D gene: .
clone size: many
J gene: TRBJ2-3
CDR3 length: 14
CDR3 DNA: TGCGCCAGCAGTGTAACAGGGAGGACAGATACGCAGTATTTT
CDR3 protein: CASSVTGRTDTQYF

V gene: TRBV11-2
D gene: .
clone size: many
J gene: TRBJ2-3
CDR3 length: 14
CDR3 DNA: TGTGCCAGCAGCAACGGACTTAACACAGATACGCAGTATTTT
CDR3 protein: CASSNGLNTDTQYF

V gene: TRBV20-1
D gene: TRBD1
clone size: .
J gene: TRBJ1-2
CDR3 length: 15
CDR3 DNA: TGCAGTGCTAACGCCCGGGGCAGGGGGCAGGGTGGCTACACCTTC
CDR3 protein: CSANARGRGQGGYTF

V gene: TRBV7-3
D gene: TRBD2
clone size: many
J gene: TRBJ2-5
CDR3 length: 14
CDR3 DNA: TGTGCCAGCAGCTTTAACGGGGGGGAAGAGACCCAGTACTTC
CDR3 protein: CASSFNGGEETQYF

V gene: TRBV5-1
D gene: .
clone size: many
J gene: TRBJ1-1
CDR3 length: 15
CDR3 DNA: TGCGCCAGCAGCTTGGAGAGCCGATCGAACACTGAAGCTTTCTTT
CDR3 protein: CASSLESRSNTEAFF

V gene: TRBV4-2
D gene: .
clone size: .
J gene: TRBJ2-1
CDR3 length: 17
CDR3 DNA: TGTGCCAGCAGCCTGGCCAGGGAGGGGGCCCATCGAAATGAGCAGTTCTTC
CDR3 protein: CASSLAREGAHRNEQFF

V gene: TRBV7-9
D gene: TRBD2
clone size: few
J gene: TRBJ2-2
CDR3 length: 18
CDR3 DNA: TGTGCCAGCAGCACAAAACTAGCGGGAGGGCCTTACACCGGGGAGCTGTTTTTT
CDR3 protein: CASSTKLAGGPYTGELFF

V gene: TRBV6-1
D gene: .
clone size: .
J gene: TRBJ2-2
CDR3 length: 16
CDR3 DNA: TGTGCCAGCAGGACCTCGGGGACATTATTGACCGGGGAGCTGTTTTTT
CDR3 protein: CASRTSGTLLTGELFF

V gene: TRBV5-1
D gene: .
clone size: many
J gene: TRBJ2-7
CDR3 length: 12
CDR3 DNA: TGCGCCAGCAGCTTGGCAGGCCTAGAGCAGTACTTC
CDR3 protein: CASSLAGLEQYF

V gene: TRBV6-5
D gene: .
clone size: many
J gene: TRBJ1-6
CDR3 length: 12
CDR3 DNA: TGTGCCAGCAGTTACGGAAATTCACCCCTCCACTTT
CDR3 protein: CASSYGNSPLHF

V gene: TRBV6-1
D gene: TRBD1
clone size: many
J gene: TRBJ2-5
CDR3 length: 14
CDR3 DNA: TGTGCTTCGAAGGACAGGGGTGGGGGAGAGACCCAGTACTTC
CDR3 protein: CASKDRGGGETQYF

V gene: TRBV6-1
D gene: .
clone size: few
J gene: TRBJ2-6
CDR3 length: 19
CDR3 DNA: TGTGCCAGCAGTTTCACCCGGACCCAGGGAACCTCTGGGGCCAACGTCCTGACTTTC
CDR3 protein: CASSFTRTQGTSGANVLTF

V gene: TRBV5-1
D gene: .
clone size: .
J gene: TRBJ2-5
CDR3 length: 15
CDR3 DNA: TGCGCCAGCAGCTTGGACAGCCCTCACCAAGAGACCCAGTACTTC
CDR3 protein: CASSLDSPHQETQYF

V gene: TRBV7-2
D gene: .
clone size: .
J gene: TRBJ2-1
CDR3 length: 13
CDR3 DNA: TGTGCCAGCAGCTTAGTCGTGGAGGGCGAGCAGTTCTTC
CDR3 protein: CASSLVVEGEQFF

V gene: TRBV27
D gene: .
clone size: few
J gene: TRBJ2-7
CDR3 length: 15
CDR3 DNA: TGTGCCAGCAGTTTCTCCGGGACCGCCACCTACGAGCAGTACTTC
CDR3 protein: CASSFSGTATYEQYF

V gene: TRBV10-3
D gene: .
clone size: few
J gene: TRBJ2-2
CDR3 length: 14
CDR3 DNA: TGTGCCATCAGTGGGAGCGGGAACACCGGGGAGCTGTTTTTT
CDR3 protein: CAISGSGNTGELFF

V gene: TRBV5-1
D gene: .
clone size: few
J gene: TRBJ1-4
CDR3 length: 14
CDR3 DNA: TGCGCCAGCAGCTTGGAGGGTATTAATGAAAAACTGTTTTTT
CDR3 protein: CASSLEGINEKLFF

V gene: TRBV29-1
D gene: TRBD1
clone size: many
J gene: TRBJ2-5
CDR3 length: 12
CDR3 DNA: TGCAGCGTAACAGGGGGCACAGAGACCCAGTACTTC
CDR3 protein: CSVTGGTETQYF

V gene: TRBV7-9
D gene: .
clone size: .
J gene: TRBJ2-1
CDR3 length: 15
CDR3 DNA: TGTGCCAGCAGCCACATTATCAGCTCCTACAATGAGCAGTTCTTC
CDR3 protein: CASSHIISSYNEQFF

V gene: TRBV27
D gene: .
clone size: .
J gene: TRBJ1-6
CDR3 length: 15
CDR3 DNA: TGTGCCAGCAAAAGTAGGGCCCGGCCGGATTCACCCCTCCACTTT
CDR3 protein: CASKSRARPDSPLHF

V gene: TRBV9
D gene: .
clone size: few
J gene: TRBJ2-7
CDR3 length: 14
CDR3 DNA: TGTGCCAGCAGTTCGGGACCGGGCTACGTAGGGCAGTACTTC
CDR3 protein: CASSSGPGYVGQYF

V gene: TRBV11-3
D gene: .
clone size: .
J gene: TRBJ2-2
CDR3 length: 13
CDR3 DNA: TGTGCCAGTCAGCGTAGGGAGGCCGGGGAGCTGTTTTTT
CDR3 protein: CASQRREAGELFF

V gene: TRBV3-1
D gene: .
clone size: many
J gene: TRBJ2-3
CDR3 length: 12
CDR3 DNA: TGTGCCAGCAGCCGTATCGGGGATACGCAGTATTTT
CDR3 protein: CASSRIGDTQYF

V gene: TRBV30
D gene: .
clone size: .
J gene: TRBJ2-2
CDR3 length: 13
CDR3 DNA: TGTGCCGGGAACGGAGTGAACACCGGGGAGCTGTTTTTT
CDR3 protein: CAGNGVNTGELFF

V gene: TRBV10-3
D gene: .
clone size: .
J gene: TRBJ2-2
CDR3 length: 15
CDR3 DNA: TGTGCCATCAGCACCTCGATAGGGGACACCGGGGAGCTGTTTTTT
CDR3 protein: CAISTSIGDTGELFF

V gene: TRBV5-1
D gene: .
clone size: many
J gene: TRBJ1-1
CDR3 length: 13
CDR3 DNA: TGCGCCAGCAGCTTGTGGGAAGCTTCTGAAGCTTTCTTT
CDR3 protein: CASSLWEASEAFF

V gene: TRBV18
D gene: .
clone size: many
J gene: TRBJ2-1
CDR3 length: 13
CDR3 DNA: TGTGCCAGCTCACCTATGTCTGAAGTGGAGCAGTTCTTC
CDR3 protein: CASSPMSEVEQFF

V gene: TRBV24-1
D gene: .
clone size: .
J gene: TRBJ2-2
CDR3 length: 16
CDR3 DNA: TGTGCCACCAGTGACATTTGGGCACCGAACACCGGGGAGCTGTTTTTT
CDR3 protein: CATSDIWAPNTGELFF

V gene: TRBV20-1
D gene: TRBD2
clone size: .
J gene: TRBJ2-1
CDR3 length: 16
CDR3 DNA: TGCAGTGCTAGCGTAAACGAGCGGGACGGTAGCAATGAGCAGTTCTTC
CDR3 protein: CSASVNERDGSNEQFF

V gene: TRBV28
D gene: .
clone size: many
J gene: TRBJ2-7
CDR3 length: 13
CDR3 DNA: TGTGCCAGCAGTCAAGGACTGACCTACGAGCAGTACTTC
CDR3 protein: CASSQGLTYEQYF

V gene: TRBV11-3
D gene: TRBD2
clone size: once
J gene: TRBJ2-7
CDR3 length: 15
CDR3 DNA: TGTGCCAGCAGCTCGCCGGGACTAGACTCCAACGAGCAGTACTTC
CDR3 protein: CASSSPGLDSNEQYF

V gene: TRBV7-9
D gene: .
clone size: many
J gene: TRBJ1-1
CDR3 length: 13
CDR3 DNA: TGTGCCAGCAGCTTAGAAGGTGACACTGAAGCTTTCTTT
CDR3 protein: CASSLEGDTEAFF

V gene: TRBV6-1
D gene: .
clone size: many
J gene: TRBJ1-1
CDR3 length: 15
CDR3 DNA: TGTGCCAGCAGTGAAGATGCAGGGGAAACCACTGAAGCTTTCTTT
CDR3 protein: CASSEDAGETTEAFF

V gene: TRBV19
D gene: TRBD1
clone size: .
J gene: TRBJ2-7
CDR3 length: 13
CDR3 DNA: TGTGCCAGTAGTTCGACCGACAGGGACGAGCAGTACTTC
CDR3 protein: CASSSTDRDEQYF